This entry concerns a single TCR beta chain. Antigen: not known. This sample was included in a study of T-cell reconstitution after alpha-beta-depleted transplantation in children. Findings and caveats of the study: At the one-year point after transplant, T-cell counts and TCRbeta diversity were found to come mostly from T cells that had been newly produced. Several hundred expanded graft clones reportedly supplied alpha-beta T cells about two months after transplant. Surviving recipient T cells and intrathymic progenitors accounted for some patients' high TCRbeta diversity at day 60.

Researchers prepared the TCRbeta library using unique molecular identifiers, the study reports. TCRdb re-called the PCR reads through MiXCR, storing one row per CDR3 protein. The sample has hundreds of thousands of distinct CDR3 sequences; around 15% are singletons. J was trimmed by 9 bases and V by 0 bases; bases with no gene match: 2. The CDR3 has 13 residues. Here the sequenced sample was PBMCs, mostly from graft donor cells, taken 360 days after TCRalphabeta/CD19-depleted stem cell transplant. This chain uses TRBV12-3 or TRBV12-4 with TRBJ2-1; 7 nucleotides agree with TRBD2. The sequence derives from a boy under two years old who had a stem cell transplant for Wiskott-Aldrich syndrome, so the T cells may come from the graft donor. CDR3 coding DNA: TGTGCCAGCAGTTTAGCGCGGGAGAGTGAGCAGTTCTTC. Its protein is CASSLARESEQFF.